This paragraph reports one T cell receptor (beta chain). Study processing details: Scientists estimated how many nucleated cells there were by amplifying reference gene primers. TCRdb's table, derived via immunoSEQ multiplex PCR, lists solely in-frame clones and lacks some. That table supplies the V and J calls and clone size; D and trimming were determined from the DNA. The sample contains over 100,000 clones, around 86% of which appear only once. This record belongs to a study of blood T cell repertoires in COVID-19. Overall study: COVID-19 samples, acute and convalescent, were from the United States, Italy and Spain. Sources were T cells, B-cell-depleted T cells, or PBMCs; the material itself was cDNA or gDNA.

The CDR3 has 13 amino acids. Germline V gene lookup returns CDR1 MRHNA and CDR2 SNTAGT. The V gene end was trimmed by 2 bases and the J gene end by 8 bases; junction bases not matched to a gene: 2. Sequencing was carried out using peripheral blood. The receptor was derived from a man older than 75 with acute or convalescent COVID-19. The J gene is TRBJ2-2, the V gene TRBV6-4, with 7 bases lining up with TRBD1. The CDR3 region is CASSDGTAGELFF. The CDR3 nucleotides read TGTGCCAGCAGTGACGGGACAGCTGGGGAGCTGTTTTTT.